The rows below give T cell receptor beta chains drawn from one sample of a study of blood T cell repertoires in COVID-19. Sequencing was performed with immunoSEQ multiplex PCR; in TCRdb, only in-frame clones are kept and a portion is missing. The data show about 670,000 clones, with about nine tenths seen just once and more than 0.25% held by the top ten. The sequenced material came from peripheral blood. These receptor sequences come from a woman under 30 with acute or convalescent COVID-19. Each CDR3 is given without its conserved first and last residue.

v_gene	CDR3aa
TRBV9	ASSVGIGEGNTEAF
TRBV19	ASRTEYANTEAF
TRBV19	ASTSGGLNEQF
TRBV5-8	ASTRQGFPTGELF
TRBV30	AWSVGVAGNTIY
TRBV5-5	ASSPRTALNEKLF
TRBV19	ASSVTGVAEAF
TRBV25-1	ASRGQGQETQY
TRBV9	ASSPSLGDGGYT
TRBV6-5	ASTTRARGNTEAF
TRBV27	ASSFLGQGTYEQY
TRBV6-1	ASSDPRVSGNTIY
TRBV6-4	ASSDSGGGGYGYT
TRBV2	ASQETGGGQPQH
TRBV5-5	ASSVMGQGSAQY
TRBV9	ASSVALDTYNEQF
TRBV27	ASSPKWVTGLNTEAF
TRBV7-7	ASSLHLAAQETQY
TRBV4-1	ASSQTDRGNTEAF
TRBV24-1	ATAGGSDEAF
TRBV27	ASSETGNYGYT
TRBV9	ASSDPGAEAF
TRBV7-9	ASSSNPGQGNEQY
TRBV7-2	ASRATGGPNEQY
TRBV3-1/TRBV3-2	ASSQGTVRQPQH
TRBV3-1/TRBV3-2	ASSYATGGNGYT
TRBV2	ASSEARQLREQY
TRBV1	TSSHPTDHGIFNTDSNQPQH
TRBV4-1	ASSQLYYRDRSYAISYEQY
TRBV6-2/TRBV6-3	ASSYSGRTFVTDTQY
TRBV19	ASSILGGYTGELF
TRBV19	ASSTRAVAVNTEAF
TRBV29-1	SVVDGITSYEQY
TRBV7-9	ASSQVTGDTEAF
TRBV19	ASSIGRLVNYGYT
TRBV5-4	ASSLSRAGESYGYT
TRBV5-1	ASSSRATNEKLF
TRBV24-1	ATRATGTPITPQNEKLF
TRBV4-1	ASSQGVRGQENVNIQY